These 32 T cell receptor beta chains share one sample of origin, sequenced in a study of STAT3 mutations in large granular lymphocyte leukemia. Profiled with immunoSEQ multiplex PCR; TCRdb holds only in-frame clones, not every one. The sample yields about 1,600 clones, 86% seen once. The antigens for these receptors are not known. Whole-study findings and limits: In T-cell large granular lymphocyte leukemia, about half of patients showed multiple immunodominant subclonotypes.

Sequenced input: peripheral blood mononuclear cells. The receptors originated from a woman between 35 and 50 years old with T-cell large granular lymphocyte leukemia. Some clones in this sample may be carry-over from other donors' samples.

V usage is TRBV7-9 and J usage is TRBJ1-6; D perhaps matches TRBD1 (5 bases). Trimming took 4 bases from V and 7 from J, leaving 11 bases between them. Germline V gene data show CDR1 as SEHNR and CDR2 as FQNEAQ (reference sequence). The CDR3 has 14 residues. The CDR3 protein is CASSWGGLNSPLHF. The CDR3 DNA is TGTGCCAGCAGCTGGGGCGGGCTCAATTCACCCCTCCACTTT.

This clone appeared once. The chain has TRBV5-4 and TRBJ2-3; no definite D call. Looked up from germline, CDR1 is SGHNT and CDR2 is YYREEE (reference sequence). CDR3 length: 17 amino acids. Between the trimmed V and J ends, which lost 1 base and 1 base, there was a span of 16 bases. CDR3 coding DNA: TGTGCCAGCAGCTTGTTCGTCAGGCAGGACCGCACAGATACGCAGTATTTT. Its protein is CASSLFVRQDRTDTQYF.

V is TRBV6-5 and J is TRBJ2-5, with 11 bases matching TRBD1. With 4 bases clipped from V and 4 bases from J, the junction kept 5 bases outside the gene matches. The CDR3 has 15 amino acids. Germline V lookup: CDR1 MNHEY, CDR2 SVGAGI. CDR3 sequence reads: CASSLTGTGGETQYF. The CDR3 DNA is TGTGCCAGCAGTTTGACCGGGACAGGGGGAGAGACCCAGTACTTC.

This clone was seen only once. This rearrangement joins TRBV7-2 to TRBJ2-7, with D perhaps matching TRBD2 (5 bases). The germline V gene encodes CDR1 SGHTA and CDR2 FQGNSA. Between the trimmed V and J ends, which lost 4 bases and 7 bases, there was a span of 17 bases. The CDR3 has 14 residues. The CDR3 nucleotides are TGTGCCAGCAGCTATCCACAGCTCCCGGGGGAGCAGTACTTC. As protein: CASSYPQLPGEQYF.

V usage is TRBV7-2 and J usage is TRBJ1-2; 8 bases agree with TRBD1. The length of the CDR3 is 12 residues. J was trimmed by 8 bases and V by 5 bases; bases with no gene match: 4. Germline V CDR1 and CDR2: SGHTA, FQGNSA. CDR3 in amino acids: CASSRDRGGYTF. CDR3 sequence (DNA): TGTGCCAGCAGCCGAGACAGGGGCGGCTACACCTTC.

This clone was seen just once. V and J are TRBV27 and TRBJ1-2; D might be TRBD1 (5 bases). The CDR3 spans 14 residues. V was clipped by 2 bases and J by 8 bases, with 15 bases between them. Germline CDR1 MNHEY, CDR2 SMNVEV (reference sequence). CDR3 sequence: CASSLKGRLGGYTF. CDR3 in DNA: TGTGCCAGCAGTTTAAAGGGGAGGTTAGGGGGCTACACCTTC.

The chain has TRBV5-1 and TRBJ2-4; D is possibly TRBD2 (7 bases). Trimming removed 4 bases at V and 15 bases at J, with 17 bases between. The CDR3 extends over 12 amino acids. CDR1 is SGHRS and CDR2 is YFSETQ in the germline V gene. The CDR3 region has the DNA TGCGCCAGCAGCGGGGAGGGGGGTACGTGGTACTTC. Translated, it gives CASSGEGGTWYF.

This chain connects TRBV13 to TRBJ2-3, with 8 bases lining up with TRBD2. Germline loops: CDR1 PRHDT, CDR2 FYEKMQ (reference sequence). Trimming at V came to 1 base and at J to 1 base, leaving 1 base not matched to a gene. The CDR3 covers 15 residues. As DNA, the CDR3 is TGTGCCAGCAGCTTAGTGACTAGCGGCACAGATACGCAGTATTTT. This translates into CASSLVTSGTDTQYF. The full variable domain, completed using reference TRBV13 and TRBJ2-3, is AAGVIQSPRHLIKEKRETATLKCYPIPRHDTVYWYQQGPGQDPQFLISFYEKMQSDKGSIPDRFSAQQFSDYHSELNMSSLELGDSALYFCASSLVTSGTDTQYFGPGTRLTVL.

V is TRBV29-1 and J is TRBJ2-7, with TRBD1 matching 7 bases. V shed 4 bases and J 2 bases; nucleotides not matched to a gene: 5. The CDR3 contains 13 residues. The germline CDR1 and CDR2 sequences are SQVTM and ANQGSEA. CDR3 residues: CSVVRDSTYEQYF. The CDR3 coding sequence is TGCAGCGTTGTAAGGGACAGTACCTACGAGCAGTACTTC.

V gene TRBV6-4 combines with J gene TRBJ1-4; perhaps TRBD1 as D (5 bases). V lost 2 bases and J 8 bases, leaving 21 bases between the germline ends. CDR1 MRHNA and CDR2 SNTAGT come from the germline V gene. This CDR3 spans 17 amino acids. In DNA, the CDR3 is TGTGCCAGCAGTGACCGGAGAAGGCAGGGAGCGTCAGAAAAACTGTTTTTT. Residues: CASSDRRRQGASEKLFF.

V gene TRBV27 combines with J gene TRBJ1-1; D uncertain. Germline values: CDR1 MNHEY, CDR2 SMNVEV (reference sequence). The CDR3 sequence is 14 residues long. Trimming stripped 3 bases from V and 2 bases from J, with 10 bases between. In DNA form, the CDR3 reads TGTGCCAGCAGTTTTTCAGTAGGTAACACTGAAGCTTTCTTT. It yields the protein CASSFSVGNTEAFF.

The rearrangement joins TRBV30 to TRBJ2-7; no firm D call. The V gene lost 1 base and the J gene lost 2 bases, with 9 bases spanning the gap. The V gene's germline CDR1 is GTSNPN and CDR2 SVGIG (reference sequence). There are 13 residues in the CDR3. This CDR3 reads CAWSGLGTYEQYF. CDR3 sequence (DNA): TGTGCCTGGAGTGGATTAGGGACCTACGAGCAGTACTTC.

A few counts support this clone. This chain links TRBV7-9 with TRBJ1-2; D gene uncertain. Germline CDR1 and CDR2: SEHNR and FQNEAQ (reference sequence). Trimming left V 1 base short and J 2 bases short, with 14 bases between. The length of the CDR3 is 16 residues. CDR3: CASSLVGQVVNYGYTF. The CDR3 DNA sequence: TGTGCCAGCAGCTTAGTTGGGCAGGTCGTCAACTATGGCTACACCTTC.

DNA of the CDR3: TGCGCCAGCAGCTTGGTGGCGGCAAGCTCCTACAATGAGCAGTTCTTC. This gives the protein CASSLVAASSYNEQFF. The chain combines TRBV5-1 with TRBJ2-1; D call uncertain. This CDR3 region has 16 residues. The germline V and J ends were trimmed by 0 bases and 0 bases, with 10 bases remaining between them. CDR1 and CDR2 (germline): SGHRS, YFSETQ.

This clone has only one observation. CDR3: CASSQGGALNTEAFF. CDR3 sequence (DNA): TGTGCCAGCAGCCAAGGCGGGGCGCTGAACACTGAAGCTTTCTTT. The chain joins TRBV14 to TRBJ1-1; perhaps TRBD1 as D (5 bases). The germline CDR1 and CDR2 sequences are SGHDN and FVKESK. The CDR3 length is 15 residues. V was pared by 1 base and J by 0 bases, with 9 bases between.

The chain joins TRBV9 to TRBJ1-2, with TRBD1 as a possible D gene (5 bases). The V gene lost 3 bases and the J gene lost 3 bases, with 15 bases spanning the gap. Germline V gives CDR1 SGDLS, CDR2 YYNGEE. CDR3 length: 15 residues. In DNA, the CDR3 is TGTGCCAGCAGCGCTTTTTGGGAAGGGGACTATGGCTACACCTTC. It codes for CASSAFWEGDYGYTF.

V is TRBV5-6 and J is TRBJ1-1; the D gene is possibly TRBD1 (5 bases). V was shortened by 4 bases and J by 1 base, with 8 bases between the two germline ends. The CDR3 consists of 13 residues. CDR1 is SGHDT, CDR2 YYEEEE, per germline. The DNA of the CDR3 is TGTGCCAGCAGCGCCGGGGGGAACACTGAAGCTTTCTTT. This translates into CASSAGGNTEAFF.

The CDR3: CASSPRSAGGADPRYEQYF. The CDR3 region has the DNA TGTGCCAGCTCACCAAGGTCAGCGGGAGGGGCCGACCCCAGGTACGAGCAGTACTTC. The J gene is TRBJ2-7, the V gene TRBV18, with 10 nucleotides matching TRBD2. Germline trimming cut 2 bases from V and 4 bases from J; bases unmatched to any gene: 17. The germline gives CDR1 KGHSH, CDR2 LQKENI. This CDR3 is built from 19 residues.

The rearrangement joins TRBV30 to TRBJ2-7, with TRBD1 identical over 8 bases. The CDR3 runs 12 residues. Germline V lookup: CDR1 GTSNPN, CDR2 SVGIG (reference sequence). J gave up 6 bases and V 7 bases, and 8 bases lay outside the gene matches. CDR3 in DNA: TGTGCCTCGAACGAGGACAGGGCCGAGCAGTACTTC. This sequence encodes CASNEDRAEQYF.

This clone was detected only once. The genes are TRBV5-6 and TRBJ2-1; D is unclear. The CDR3 sequence is 16 residues long. V gave up 4 bases and J gave up 3 bases, with 17 bases separating them. Germline assignment: CDR1 SGHDT and CDR2 YYEEEE. The DNA for the CDR3 is TGTGCCAGCAGCGATTTCCTGGTCGGCGGCTACAATGAGCAGTTCTTC. Translated, it gives CASSDFLVGGYNEQFF. The entire variable domain, with the rest obtained from reference TRBV5-6 and TRBJ2-1, is as follows: DAGVTQSPTHLIKTRGQQVTLRCSPKSGHDTVSWYQQALGQGPQFIFQYYEEEERQRGNFPDRFSGHQFPNYSSELNVNALLLGDSALYLCASSDFLVGGYNEQFFGPGTRLTVL.

The J gene is TRBJ2-7, the V gene TRBV29-1; 9 positions match TRBD1. Trimming at V came to 6 bases and at J to 3 bases, leaving 6 bases not matched to a gene. CDR1 and CDR2 from the germline V gene are SQVTM and ANQGSEA. This CDR3 is built from 13 residues. The CDR3, as DNA: TGCAGCGTCGCCGGGACAGGGTACTACGAGCAGTACTTC. Its protein is CSVAGTGYYEQYF.

The rearrangement uses TRBV5-1 and TRBJ2-5, with D possibly being TRBD1 (5 bases). The CDR3 spans 15 residues. Germline V gene data show CDR1 as SGHRS and CDR2 as YFSETQ. Trimming took 3 bases from V and 5 from J, leaving 17 bases between them. Here the CDR3 reads CASSSFGQSKETQYF. The CDR3 coding sequence is TGCGCCAGCAGCTCATTTGGACAAAGTAAGGAGACCCAGTACTTC.

V usage is TRBV7-9 and J usage is TRBJ1-1, with unresolved D. Germline V lookup: CDR1 SEHNR, CDR2 FQNEAQ (reference sequence). The V end was cut by 8 bases, the J end by 5 bases, with 15 bases between. This CDR3 contains 13 residues. The CDR3 loop is CASGLQFGTEAFF. DNA of the CDR3: TGTGCCAGCGGGCTTCAATTTGGTACTGAAGCTTTCTTT.

The CDR3: CASSFGGLNEKLFF. As DNA, the CDR3 is TGCGCCAGCAGCTTTGGAGGATTGAATGAAAAACTGTTTTTT. This chain links TRBV5-1 with TRBJ1-4; D gene unclear. V shed 2 bases and J shed 5 bases, with 10 bases lying between them. Germline V gives CDR1 SGHRS, CDR2 YFSETQ. The CDR3 length is 14 residues.

The chain couples TRBV5-6 to TRBJ1-6; tentatively, D is TRBD1 (5 bases). Germline V gives CDR1 SGHDT, CDR2 YYEEEE. The CDR3 covers 14 residues. Trimming took 1 base from V and 10 from J, leaving 12 bases between them. In nucleotides, the CDR3 is TGTGCCAGCAGCTTGAGGGACGCCCAATCACCCCTCCACTTT. Its translation is CASSLRDAQSPLHF.

The chain uses TRBV27 and TRBJ1-1; no firm D call. Trimming stripped 3 bases from V and 1 base from J, with 6 bases between. Germline CDR1 MNHEY, CDR2 SMNVEV (reference sequence). The CDR3 runs 13 residues. This chain's CDR3 is CASSFRGNTEAFF. CDR3 sequence (DNA): TGTGCCAGCAGTTTCCGGGGGAACACTGAAGCTTTCTTT.

The chain links TRBV5-1 to TRBJ2-5; D is tentatively TRBD1 or TRBD2 (5 bases each). Per germline, CDR1 SGHRS and CDR2 YFSETQ. CDR3 length: 17 amino acids. Trimming cost V 4 bases and J 4 bases, with 23 bases left between them. The CDR3 region has the DNA TGCGCCAGCAGCCGGGATCGGGGCTCACAAGTGGGAGAGACCCAGTACTTC. As protein: CASSRDRGSQVGETQYF.

The V gene is TRBV5-5, the J gene TRBJ1-2, with a tentative D call TRBD1 (5 bases). Trimming removed 2 bases from V and 2 bases from J, with 16 bases in between. Germline V CDR1 and CDR2: SGHKS, YYEKEE (reference sequence). The length of the CDR3 is 16 residues. In DNA, the CDR3 is TGTGCCAGCAGCTTTTCCGGGACCACCGGGAACTATGGCTACACCTTC. Its protein is CASSFSGTTGNYGYTF.

The J gene is TRBJ2-7, the V gene TRBV18; maybe TRBD2 (5 bases). Germline-derived CDR1 and CDR2 are KGHSH and LQKENI. Trimming cost V 6 bases and J 4 bases, with 10 bases left between them. The CDR3 runs to 12 residues. CDR3 in amino acids: CASSSPGYEQYF. The CDR3 DNA follows: TGTGCCAGCTCGTCCCCGGGGTACGAGCAGTACTTC. The full variable domain, rest sourced from reference TRBV18 and TRBJ2-7, is NAGVMQNPRHLVRRRGQEARLRCSPMKGHSHVYWYRQLPEEGLKFMVYLQKENIIDESGMPKERFSAEFPKEGPSILRIQQVVRGDSAAYFCASSSPGYEQYFGPGTRLTVT.

The chain links TRBV5-1 to TRBJ1-5; 7 bases map to TRBD1. CDR1 is SGHRS and CDR2 is YFSETQ in the germline V gene. V dropped 1 base and J dropped 5; count of bases not matched to a gene: 6. The CDR3 loop spans 15 amino acids. The CDR3 DNA reads as TGCGCCAGCAGCTTGATGGGGCAGGGGGATCAGCCCCAGCATTTT. Protein sequence: CASSLMGQGDQPQHF.

J is TRBJ1-1 and V is TRBV7-9; D may be TRBD1 (5 bases). This CDR3 comprises 14 residues. Germline CDR1 and CDR2: SEHNR and FQNEAQ (reference sequence). The ends were cut back, 0 bases at V and 4 bases at J, with 9 bases in the middle. For the CDR3, the DNA is TGTGCCAGCAGCTTAGCGGCGGGGGGCACTGAAGCTTTCTTT. It translates to CASSLAAGGTEAFF.

The gene calls are TRBV27 and TRBJ1-6, with TRBD1 identical over 7 bases. This CDR3 is 17 amino acids long. With 5 bases clipped from V and 8 bases from J, the junction kept 15 bases outside the gene matches. Germline V lookup: CDR1 MNHEY, CDR2 SMNVEV (reference sequence). The CDR3 nucleotides read TGTGCCAGCAGTCCCGATAAGGACAGGCTTGGCGATTCACCCCTCCACTTT. Translation: CASSPDKDRLGDSPLHF.